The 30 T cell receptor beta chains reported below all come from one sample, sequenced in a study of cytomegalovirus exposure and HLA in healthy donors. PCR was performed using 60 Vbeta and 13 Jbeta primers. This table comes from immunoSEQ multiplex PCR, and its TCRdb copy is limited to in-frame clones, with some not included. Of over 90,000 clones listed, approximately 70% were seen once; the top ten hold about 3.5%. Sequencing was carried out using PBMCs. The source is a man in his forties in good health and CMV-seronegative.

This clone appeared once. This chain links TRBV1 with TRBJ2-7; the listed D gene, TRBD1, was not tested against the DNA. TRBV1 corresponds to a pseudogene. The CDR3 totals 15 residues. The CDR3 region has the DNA TGCACCAGCAACCTTAGGACAGAGAGCTCCTACGAGCAGTACTTC. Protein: CTSNLRTESSYEQYF.

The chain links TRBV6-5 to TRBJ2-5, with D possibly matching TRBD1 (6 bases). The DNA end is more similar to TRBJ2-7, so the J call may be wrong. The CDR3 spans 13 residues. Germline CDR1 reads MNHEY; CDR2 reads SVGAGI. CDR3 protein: CASSIPGEYEQYF. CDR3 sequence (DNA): TGTGCCAGCAGTATACCAGGGGAGTACGAGCAGTACTTC.

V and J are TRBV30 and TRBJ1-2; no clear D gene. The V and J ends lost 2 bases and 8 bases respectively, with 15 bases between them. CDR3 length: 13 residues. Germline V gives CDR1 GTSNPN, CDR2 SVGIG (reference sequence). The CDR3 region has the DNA TGTGCCTGGAGTACCATTCGGGGAGGCGGCTACACCTTC. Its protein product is CAWSTIRGGGYTF.

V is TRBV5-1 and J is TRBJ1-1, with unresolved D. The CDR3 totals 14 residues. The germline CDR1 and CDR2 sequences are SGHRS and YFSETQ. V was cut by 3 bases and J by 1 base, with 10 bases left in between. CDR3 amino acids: CASSSTGGNTEAFF. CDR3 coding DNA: TGCGCCAGCAGCTCGACGGGTGGGAACACTGAAGCTTTCTTT.

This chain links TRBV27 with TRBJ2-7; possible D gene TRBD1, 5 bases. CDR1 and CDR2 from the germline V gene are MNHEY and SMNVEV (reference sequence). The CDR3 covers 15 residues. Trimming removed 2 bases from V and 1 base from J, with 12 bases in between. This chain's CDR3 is CASSLDGRASYEQYF. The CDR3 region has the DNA TGTGCCAGCAGTTTAGACGGCAGGGCTTCCTACGAGCAGTACTTC.

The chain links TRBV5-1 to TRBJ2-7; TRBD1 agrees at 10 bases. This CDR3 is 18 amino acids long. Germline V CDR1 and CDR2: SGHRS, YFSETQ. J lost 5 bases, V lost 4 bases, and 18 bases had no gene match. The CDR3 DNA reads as TGCGCCAGCAGCGCGCCGGGACAGGGGCTGGGCCGTTGGAACGAGCAGTACTTC. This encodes CASSAPGQGLGRWNEQYF.

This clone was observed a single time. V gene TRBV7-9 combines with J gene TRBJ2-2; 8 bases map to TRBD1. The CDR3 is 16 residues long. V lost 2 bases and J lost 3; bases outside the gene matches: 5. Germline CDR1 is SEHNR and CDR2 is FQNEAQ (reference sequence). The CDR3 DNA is TGTGCCAGCAGCTTACAGGGGGCAGGGGACACCGGGGAGCTGTTTTTT. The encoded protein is CASSLQGAGDTGELFF. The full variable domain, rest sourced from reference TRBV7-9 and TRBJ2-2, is DTGVSQNPRHKITKRGQNVTFRCDPISEHNRLYWYRQTLGQGPEFLTYFQNEAQLEKSRLLSDRFSAERPKGSFSTLEIQRTEQGDSAMYLCASSLQGAGDTGELFFGEGSRLTVL.

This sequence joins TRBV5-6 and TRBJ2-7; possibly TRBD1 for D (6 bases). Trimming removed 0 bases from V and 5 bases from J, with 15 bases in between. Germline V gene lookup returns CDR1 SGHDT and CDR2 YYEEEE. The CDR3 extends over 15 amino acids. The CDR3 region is CASSLEIVNRDEQYF. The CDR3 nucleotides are TGTGCCAGCAGCTTGGAAATTGTTAACAGGGACGAGCAGTACTTC.

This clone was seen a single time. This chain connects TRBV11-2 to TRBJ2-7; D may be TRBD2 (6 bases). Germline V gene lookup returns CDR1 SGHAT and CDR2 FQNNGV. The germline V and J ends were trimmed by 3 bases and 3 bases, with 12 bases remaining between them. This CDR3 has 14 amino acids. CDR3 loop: CASSFVRGSYEQYF. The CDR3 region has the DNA TGTGCCAGCAGCTTCGTCCGGGGGAGCTACGAGCAGTACTTC.

The CDR3 nucleotides read TGTGCCAGCAGTTTGGGGCAAGTAGATACGCAGTATTTT. Amino acid sequence: CASSLGQVDTQYF. V and J are TRBV7-9 and TRBJ2-3, with D perhaps TRBD1 (5 bases). V lost 6 bases and J lost 5, with 12 bases in between. This CDR3 comprises 13 residues. CDR1 and CDR2 (germline): SEHNR, FQNEAQ (reference sequence).

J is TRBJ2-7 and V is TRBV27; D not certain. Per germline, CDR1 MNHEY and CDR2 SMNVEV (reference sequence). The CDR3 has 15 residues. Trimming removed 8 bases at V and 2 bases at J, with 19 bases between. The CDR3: CASGPMGQSAYEQYF. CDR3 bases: TGTGCCAGCGGCCCAATGGGCCAGTCCGCCTACGAGCAGTACTTC.

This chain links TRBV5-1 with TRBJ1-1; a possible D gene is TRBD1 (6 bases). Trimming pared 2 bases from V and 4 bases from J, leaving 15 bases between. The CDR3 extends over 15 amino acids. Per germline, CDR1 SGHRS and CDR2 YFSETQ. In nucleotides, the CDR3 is TGCGCCAGCAGCTTTAGAGAAGGGGGAACCACTGAAGCTTTCTTT. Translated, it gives CASSFREGGTTEAFF.

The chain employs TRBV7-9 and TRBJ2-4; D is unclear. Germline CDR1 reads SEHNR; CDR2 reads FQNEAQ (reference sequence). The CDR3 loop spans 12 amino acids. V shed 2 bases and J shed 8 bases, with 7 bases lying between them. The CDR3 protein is CASSLYLDIQYF. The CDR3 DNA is TGTGCCAGCAGCTTATATCTAGACATTCAGTACTTC.

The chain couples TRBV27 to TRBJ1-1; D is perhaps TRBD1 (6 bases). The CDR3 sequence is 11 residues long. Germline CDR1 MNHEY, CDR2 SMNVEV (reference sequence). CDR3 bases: TGTTCTTCAGGGGTGAACACTGAAGCTTTCTTT. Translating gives CSSGVNTEAFF.

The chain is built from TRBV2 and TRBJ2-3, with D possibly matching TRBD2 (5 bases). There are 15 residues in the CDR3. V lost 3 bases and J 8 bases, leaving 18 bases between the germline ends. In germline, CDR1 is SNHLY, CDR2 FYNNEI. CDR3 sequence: CASSEASPLHSTQYF. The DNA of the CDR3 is TGTGCCAGCAGTGAGGCTAGCCCATTGCATTCTACGCAGTATTTT. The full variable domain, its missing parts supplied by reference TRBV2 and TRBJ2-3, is EPEVTQTPSHQVTQMGQEVILRCVPISNHLYFYWYRQILGQKVEFLVSFYNNEISEKSEIFDDQFSVERPDGSNFTLKIRSTKLEDSAMYFCASSEASPLHSTQYFGPGTRLTVL.

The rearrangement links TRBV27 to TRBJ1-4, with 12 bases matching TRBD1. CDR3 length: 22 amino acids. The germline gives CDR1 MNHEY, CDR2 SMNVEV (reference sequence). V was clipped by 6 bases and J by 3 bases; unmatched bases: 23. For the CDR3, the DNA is TGTGCCAGCAGCCAACAACCGGGACAGGGGGCGAGGATTGGGTTCGCTAATGAAAAACTGTTTTTT. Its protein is CASSQQPGQGARIGFANEKLFF.

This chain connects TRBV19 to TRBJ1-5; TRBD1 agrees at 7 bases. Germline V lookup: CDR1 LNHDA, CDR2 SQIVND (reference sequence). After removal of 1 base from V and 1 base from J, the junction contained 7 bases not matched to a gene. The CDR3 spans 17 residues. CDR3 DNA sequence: TGTGCCAGTAGTATAGGGTACAGGGGTTTGAGCAATCAGCCCCAGCATTTT. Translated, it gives CASSIGYRGLSNQPQHF.

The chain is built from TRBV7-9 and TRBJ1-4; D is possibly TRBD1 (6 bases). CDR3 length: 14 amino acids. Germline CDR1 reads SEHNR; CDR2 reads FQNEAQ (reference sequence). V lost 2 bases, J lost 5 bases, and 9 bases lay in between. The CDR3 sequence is CASSLMDSNEKLFF. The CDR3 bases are TGTGCCAGCAGCTTAATGGACAGCAATGAAAAACTGTTTTTT.

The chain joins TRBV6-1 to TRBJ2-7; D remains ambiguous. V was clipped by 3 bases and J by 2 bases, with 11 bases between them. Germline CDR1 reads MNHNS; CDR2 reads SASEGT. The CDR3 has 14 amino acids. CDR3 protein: CASSERKSTYEQYF. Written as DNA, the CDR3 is TGTGCCAGCAGTGAGAGAAAGTCAACCTACGAGCAGTACTTC.

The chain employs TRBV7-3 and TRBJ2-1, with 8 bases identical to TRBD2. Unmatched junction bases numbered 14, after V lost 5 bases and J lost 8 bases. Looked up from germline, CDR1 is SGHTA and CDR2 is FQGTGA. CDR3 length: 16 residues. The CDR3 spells CASSQQGLALGDEQFF. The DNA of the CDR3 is TGTGCCAGCAGCCAACAAGGACTAGCCCTGGGGGATGAGCAGTTCTTC.

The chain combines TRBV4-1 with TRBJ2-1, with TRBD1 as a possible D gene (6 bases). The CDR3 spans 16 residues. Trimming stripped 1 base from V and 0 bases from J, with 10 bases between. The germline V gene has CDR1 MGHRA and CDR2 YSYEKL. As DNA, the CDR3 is TGCGCCAGCAGCCAAGTGGGGGCCCTCTCCTACAATGAGCAGTTCTTC. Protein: CASSQVGALSYNEQFF.

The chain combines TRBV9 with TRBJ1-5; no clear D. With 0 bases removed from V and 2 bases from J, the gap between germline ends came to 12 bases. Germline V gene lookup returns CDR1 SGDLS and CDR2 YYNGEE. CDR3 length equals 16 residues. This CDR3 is CASSVGGDARNQPQHF. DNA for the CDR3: TGTGCCAGCAGCGTAGGAGGTGACGCCCGCAATCAGCCCCAGCATTTT.

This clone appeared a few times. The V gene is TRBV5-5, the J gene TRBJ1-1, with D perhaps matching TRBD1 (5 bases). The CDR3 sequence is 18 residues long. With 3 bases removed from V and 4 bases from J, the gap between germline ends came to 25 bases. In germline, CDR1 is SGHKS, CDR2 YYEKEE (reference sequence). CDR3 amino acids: CASSSPHRTTNAITEAFF. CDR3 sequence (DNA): TGTGCCAGCAGCTCCCCGCACAGGACCACTAACGCGATCACTGAAGCTTTCTTT.

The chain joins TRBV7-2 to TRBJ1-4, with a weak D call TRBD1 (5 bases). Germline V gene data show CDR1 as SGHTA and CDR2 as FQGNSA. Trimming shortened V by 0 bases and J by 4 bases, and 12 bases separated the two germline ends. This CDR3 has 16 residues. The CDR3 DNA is TGTGCCAGCAGCTTAGCGCCGGGCAGGGATAATGAAAAACTGTTTTTT. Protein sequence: CASSLAPGRDNEKLFF.

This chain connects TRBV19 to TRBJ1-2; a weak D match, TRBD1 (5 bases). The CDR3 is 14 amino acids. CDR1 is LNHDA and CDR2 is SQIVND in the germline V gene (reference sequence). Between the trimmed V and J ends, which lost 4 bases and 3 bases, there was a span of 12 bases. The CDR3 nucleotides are TGTGCCAGTAGTACCTCGGGGGTGGACTATGGCTACACCTTC. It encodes CASSTSGVDYGYTF. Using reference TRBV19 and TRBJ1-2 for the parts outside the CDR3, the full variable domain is DGGITQSPKYLFRKEGQNVTLSCEQNLNHDAMYWYRQDPGQGLRLIYYSQIVNDFQKGDIAEGYSVSREKKESFPLTVTSAQKNPTAFYLCASSTSGVDYGYTFGSGTRLTVV.

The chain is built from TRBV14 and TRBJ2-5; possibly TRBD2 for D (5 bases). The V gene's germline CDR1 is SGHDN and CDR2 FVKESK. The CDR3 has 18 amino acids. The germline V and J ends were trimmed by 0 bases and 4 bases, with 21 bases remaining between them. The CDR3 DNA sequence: TGTGCCAGCAGCCAAGATTCTCGAGGGAAAGTCAATGGAGAGACCCAGTACTTC. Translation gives CASSQDSRGKVNGETQYF.

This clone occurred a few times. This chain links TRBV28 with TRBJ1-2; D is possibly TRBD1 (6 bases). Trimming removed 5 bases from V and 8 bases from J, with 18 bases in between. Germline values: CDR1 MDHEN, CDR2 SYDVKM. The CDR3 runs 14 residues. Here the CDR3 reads CASSLIGTSGGYTF. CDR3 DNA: TGTGCCAGCAGTCTGATAGGGACATCTGGGGGCTACACCTTC.

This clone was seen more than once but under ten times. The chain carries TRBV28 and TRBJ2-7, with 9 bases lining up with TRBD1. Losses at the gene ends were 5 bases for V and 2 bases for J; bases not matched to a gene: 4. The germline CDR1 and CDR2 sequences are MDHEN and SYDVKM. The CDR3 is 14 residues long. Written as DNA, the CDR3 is TGTGCCAGCAGTCCCCGGGACAGGGCCTACGAGCAGTACTTC. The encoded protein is CASSPRDRAYEQYF.

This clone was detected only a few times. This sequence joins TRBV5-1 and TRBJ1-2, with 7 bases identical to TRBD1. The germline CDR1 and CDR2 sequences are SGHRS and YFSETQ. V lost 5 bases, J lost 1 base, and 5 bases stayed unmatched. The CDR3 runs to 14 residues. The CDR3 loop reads CASSRTGDNYGYTF. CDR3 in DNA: TGCGCCAGCAGTCGGACAGGAGATAACTATGGCTACACCTTC.

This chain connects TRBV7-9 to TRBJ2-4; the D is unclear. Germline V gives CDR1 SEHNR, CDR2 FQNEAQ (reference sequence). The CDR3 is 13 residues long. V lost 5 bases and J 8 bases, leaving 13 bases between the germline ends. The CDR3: CASSPLVRDIQYF. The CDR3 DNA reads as TGTGCCAGCAGCCCCCTGGTACGCGACATTCAGTACTTC.